Below, 27 T cell receptor beta chains from the same sample are listed, as sequenced in a study of naive and memory T cell subsets (dated by TCRdb to between 2016 and 2019). Per the publication, the treatment or condition label means: skin biopsy from PPD injection site in Mantoux-positive individual. Using 3' ligation of a UMI-containing oligonucleotide to TCR cDNA, the study laid out a robust and sensitive protocol to amplify, sequence and analyze TCRs. Receptors were amplified or captured by UMI-ligation and nested PCR. Sequenced on an Illumina MiSeq. The ligated cDNA was amplified in four rounds of PCR with nested alpha and beta constant region primers together with the SP2 primer. TCRdb reran the public reads through fastp at Q25 and MiXCR, keeping productive beta chains. Rows are combined by CDR3 protein, so each entry shows the most common genes and DNA. This sample gives tens of thousands of distinct CDR3 sequences in total; 8% to 13% of them show up just once. The ten most abundant clones make up around 3.9% of the sample.

The sample here was skin, taken from a tuberculin skin test site. Receptors were obtained from an adult in good health.

The chain combines TRBV20-1 with TRBJ1-5; D uncertain. The germline V gene encodes CDR1 DFQATT and CDR2 SNEGSKA (reference sequence). V was trimmed by 3 bases and J by 2 bases, leaving 11 bases between them. The CDR3 runs to 14 residues. CDR3 bases: TGCAGTGCTAGTAGGGTAGAGGGCAATCAGCCCCAGCATTTT. Its protein product is CSASRVEGNQPQHF.

The chain carries TRBV4-1 and TRBJ2-1, with 12 positions matching TRBD2. Germline CDR1 MGHRA, CDR2 YSYEKL. CDR3 length: 17 residues. Trimming cost V 5 bases and J 4 bases; bases outside gene matches: 9. The CDR3 DNA sequence: TGCGCCAGCAGCGAAAGACTAGCGGGAGAGTTTTACAATGAGCAGTTCTTC. It is translated as CASSERLAGEFYNEQFF.

This clonotype occurred many times. The chain uses TRBV7-3 and TRBJ2-6; 7 nucleotides match TRBD1. The CDR3 length is 15 residues. Unmatched junction bases numbered 4, after V lost 6 bases and J lost 2 bases. Germline V CDR1 and CDR2: SGHTA, FQGTGA. The chain's CDR3 is CASSHRGAGANVLTF. DNA of the CDR3: TGTGCCAGCAGTCACAGGGGTGCTGGGGCCAACGTCCTGACTTTC.

The chain is built from TRBV5-1 and TRBJ1-1, with a tentative D call TRBD1 (5 bases). Germline CDR1 reads SGHRS; CDR2 reads YFSETQ. There are 11 residues in the CDR3. Trimming left V 0 bases short and J 11 bases short, with 8 bases between. This CDR3 reads CASSLEGDAFF. In nucleotides, the CDR3 is TGCGCCAGCAGCTTGGAAGGGGACGCTTTCTTT.

This clonotype ranks as medium-sized. This chain uses TRBV20-1 with TRBJ2-7, with TRBD1 as a possible D gene (6 bases). The germline V gene encodes CDR1 DFQATT and CDR2 SNEGSKA (reference sequence). CDR3 length equals 13 residues. The CDR3 here is CSATKTGRNEQYF. CDR3 DNA sequence: TGCAGCGCAACGAAAACAGGGAGAAACGAGCAGTACTTC.

The sample holds many counts of this clonotype. The chain uses TRBV6-1 and TRBJ2-1, with a tentative D call TRBD2 (5 bases). The CDR3 extends over 15 amino acids. CDR1 is MNHNS, CDR2 SASEGT, per germline. The V end was cut by 7 bases, the J end by 5 bases, with 18 bases between. The CDR3 sequence: CASTPILGRNNEQFF. The CDR3 nucleotides read TGTGCCAGCACTCCAATTCTAGGGAGAAACAATGAGCAGTTCTTC.

V and J are TRBV12-3 or TRBV12-4 and TRBJ2-5; the match to TRBD1 covers 8 bases. J was trimmed by 4 bases and V by 5 bases; bases with no gene match: 3. The CDR3 length is 13 residues. The CDR3 bases are TGTGCCAGCAGTGACGGACAGGGAGAGACCCAGTACTTC. It codes for CASSDGQGETQYF.

This clonotype appeared many times. The rearrangement links TRBV20-1 to TRBJ2-6; D remains ambiguous. The CDR3 is 14 amino acids. Germline V gene lookup returns CDR1 DFQATT and CDR2 SNEGSKA (reference sequence). V lost 2 bases, J lost 1 base, and 6 bases lay in between. The CDR3: CSARPLSGANVLTF. For the CDR3, the DNA is TGCAGTGCTAGACCCTTATCTGGGGCCAACGTCCTGACTTTC.

This clonotype was observed a handful of times. The chain joins TRBV5-1 to TRBJ2-1, with 9 bases aligning to TRBD2. Germline CDR1 and CDR2: SGHRS and YFSETQ. The CDR3 sequence is 20 residues long. V was pared by 0 bases and J by 0 bases, with 13 bases of the junction left unmatched. Here the CDR3 reads CASSLGVVAGAISSYNEQFF. CDR3 nucleotides: TGCGCCAGCAGCTTGGGAGTAGTAGCGGGGGCTATAAGCTCCTACAATGAGCAGTTCTTC.

This clonotype was found many times. The chain couples TRBV5-4 to TRBJ2-6, with TRBD1 matching 10 bases. CDR1 and CDR2 (germline): SGHNT, YYREEE (reference sequence). J was trimmed by 0 bases and V by 5 bases; bases with no gene match: 8. CDR3 length: 18 amino acids. CDR3 nucleotide sequence: TGTGCCAGCAGTCCGGGACAGGGGAGGTTCTCTGGGGCCAACGTCCTGACTTTC. It yields the protein CASSPGQGRFSGANVLTF.

This chain uses TRBV19 with TRBJ2-3; D is uncertain. The ends were cut back, 9 bases at V and 2 bases at J, with 9 bases in the middle. CDR1 is LNHDA and CDR2 is SQIVND in the germline V gene (reference sequence). This CDR3 has 12 residues. CDR3 protein: CASTGSTDTQYF. In DNA, the CDR3 is TGTGCCAGCACCGGGTCCACAGATACGCAGTATTTT.

The chain is built from TRBV12-3 or TRBV12-4 and TRBJ1-5, with a possible D match to TRBD1 (5 bases). This CDR3 contains 16 residues. V lost 3 bases, J lost 1 base, and 13 bases lay in between. The CDR3 spells CASSLSRGLSNQPQHF. In DNA, the CDR3 is TGTGCCAGCAGTTTGTCGAGGGGCCTCAGCAATCAGCCCCAGCATTTT.

The chain recombines TRBV6-5 with TRBJ2-1; 13 nucleotides match TRBD2. V shed 2 bases, J shed 8 bases, and the junction held 9 bases outside the gene matches. The CDR3 has 17 amino acids. Germline V gives CDR1 MNHEY, CDR2 SVGAGI. In DNA, the CDR3 is TGTGCCAGCAGTTACCGCATGACTAGCGGGGGGCACTATGAGCAGTTCTTC. This gives the protein CASSYRMTSGGHYEQFF.

This clonotype was observed a handful of times. The chain has TRBV3-1 and TRBJ2-3, with 10 nucleotides matching TRBD2. The CDR3 loop spans 16 amino acids. Per germline, CDR1 LGHDT and CDR2 YNNKEL (reference sequence). V dropped 1 base and J dropped 6; count of bases not matched to a gene: 7. This CDR3 reads CASSQAALAGADTQYF. The DNA for the CDR3 is TGTGCCAGCAGCCAAGCCGCCCTAGCGGGGGCCGATACGCAGTATTTT.

Only a few counts were recorded for this clonotype. V and J are TRBV11-2 and TRBJ2-2; tentatively, D is TRBD2 (5 bases). CDR1 SGHAT and CDR2 FQNNGV come from the germline V gene. This CDR3 region has 16 residues. V was shortened by 0 bases and J by 5 bases, with 13 bases between the two germline ends. The CDR3 nucleotides read TGTGCCAGCAGCTTAGAGCGTGGGAGAGCTACCGGGGAGCTGTTTTTT. This sequence encodes CASSLERGRATGELFF.

The chain uses TRBV9 and TRBJ1-3, with D unresolved. V was cut by 0 bases and J by 2 bases, with 9 bases left in between. There are 15 residues in the CDR3. Germline CDR1 reads SGDLS; CDR2 reads YYNGEE. CDR3 loop: CASSVAIQAGNTIYF. The DNA for the CDR3 is TGTGCCAGCAGCGTAGCGATCCAGGCTGGAAACACCATATATTTT.

This clonotype was seen a few times. The gene calls are TRBV20-1 and TRBJ2-3; D is possibly TRBD2 (6 bases). CDR1 DFQATT and CDR2 SNEGSKA come from the germline V gene (reference sequence). The CDR3 runs 13 residues. Trimming stripped 7 bases from V and 6 bases from J, with 17 bases between. The CDR3 nucleotides read TGCAGTGTCCCCGCGGCGGGGACGGATACGCAGTATTTT. Translation: CSVPAAGTDTQYF.

The chain employs TRBV19 and TRBJ1-2, with 7 bases fitting TRBD1. The germline V gene encodes CDR1 LNHDA and CDR2 SQIVND (reference sequence). V shed 3 bases, J shed 2 bases, and the junction held 6 bases outside the gene matches. This CDR3 has 15 residues. The CDR3 DNA reads TGTGCCAGTAGTATCGCCGGGACAGACAACTATGGCTACACCTTC. This gives the protein CASSIAGTDNYGYTF.

The chain couples TRBV6-5 to TRBJ2-3; TRBD2 agrees at 12 bases. V lost 2 bases, J lost 5 bases, and 2 bases stayed unmatched. The CDR3 covers 15 residues. Germline assignment: CDR1 MNHEY and CDR2 SVGAGI. The CDR3 nucleotides are TGTGCCAGCAGTTACCAACTAGCGGGAGGAGATACGCAGTATTTT. This encodes CASSYQLAGGDTQYF.

At least ten counts were recorded for this clonotype. The chain joins TRBV20-1 to TRBJ1-5, with D possibly being TRBD1 (5 bases). V lost 3 bases, J lost 0 bases, and 12 bases lay in between. The germline V gene encodes CDR1 DFQATT and CDR2 SNEGSKA (reference sequence). The CDR3 totals 15 residues. The CDR3 loop is CSASRQGNSNQPQHF. In DNA form, the CDR3 reads TGCAGTGCTAGTCGTCAGGGAAATAGCAATCAGCCCCAGCATTTT.

The chain recombines TRBV19 with TRBJ2-6; weak D call: TRBD1 (5 bases). The ends were cut back, 2 bases at V and 0 bases at J, with 8 bases in the middle. The CDR3 extends over 16 amino acids. In germline, CDR1 is LNHDA, CDR2 SQIVND (reference sequence). The CDR3: CASSIMQGSGANVLTF. CDR3 sequence (DNA): TGTGCCAGTAGTATAATGCAGGGCTCTGGGGCCAACGTCCTGACTTTC.

The chain carries TRBV6-2 or TRBV6-3 and TRBJ1-1; D is unclear. The CDR3 has 11 amino acids. V was trimmed by 4 bases and J by 3 bases, leaving 3 bases between them. CDR1 MNHEY and CDR2 SVGEGT come from the germline V gene. The CDR3 loop reads CASSWDTEAFF. The CDR3 DNA is TGTGCCAGCAGTTGGGACACTGAAGCTTTCTTT.

This clonotype was observed at least ten times. The J gene is TRBJ2-3, the V gene TRBV7-2, with D hard to call. The CDR3 has 16 amino acids. Germline CDR1 SGHTA, CDR2 FQGNSA. The V end lost 4 bases, the J end lost 2 bases, and 16 bases lay between the germline ends. Here the CDR3 DNA reads TGTGCCAGCAGCTCGGCCTGGATAGCTGCCACAGATACGCAGTATTTT. This codes for CASSSAWIAATDTQYF.

The sample holds a few counts of this clonotype. The genes are TRBV13 and TRBJ2-5; 9 bases fit TRBD1. With 5 bases clipped from V and 4 bases from J, the junction kept 11 bases outside the gene matches. Germline V gene lookup returns CDR1 PRHDT and CDR2 FYEKMQ (reference sequence). The CDR3 is made up of 16 amino acids. Written as DNA, the CDR3 is TGTGCCAGCAGCCCCCCGGGACAGGGCTTAAGAGAGACCCAGTACTTC. The encoded protein is CASSPPGQGLRETQYF. The full variable domain, in which reference TRBV13 and TRBJ2-5 provide the parts outside the CDR3, is AAGVIQSPRHLIKEKRETATLKCYPIPRHDTVYWYQQGPGQDPQFLISFYEKMQSDKGSIPDRFSAQQFSDYHSELNMSSLELGDSALYFCASSPPGQGLRETQYFGPGTRLLVL.

This clonotype was recorded many times. The CDR3 DNA follows: TGTGCCAGCAGCTTTAGTGCACACTACGAGCAGTACTTC. It encodes CASSFSAHYEQYF. The V gene is TRBV11-3, the J gene TRBJ2-7, with no clear D. CDR1 is SGHNT, CDR2 YENEEA, per germline. The V and J ends lost 3 bases and 3 bases respectively, with 9 bases between them. This CDR3 has 13 residues.

This clonotype showed up many times. The CDR3 sequence: CSAPTTGGAYNEQFF. CDR3 DNA: TGCAGTGCTCCTACTACAGGGGGGGCCTACAATGAGCAGTTCTTC. V and J are TRBV20-1 and TRBJ2-1; weak D call: TRBD1 (8 bases). Trimming removed 5 bases at V and 2 bases at J, with 16 bases between. CDR3 length: 15 amino acids. From germline, CDR1 is DFQATT and CDR2 SNEGSKA (reference sequence).

This clonotype was observed a few times. This chain links TRBV5-5 with TRBJ2-1; tentative D call: TRBD2 (7 bases). V was shortened by 4 bases and J by 0 bases, with 14 bases between the two germline ends. The CDR3 is made up of 16 amino acids. Per the germline V gene, CDR1 is SGHKS and CDR2 is YYEKEE (reference sequence). CDR3 coding DNA: TGTGCCAGCAGCCCGGGGGGCAGGGTCTCCTACAATGAGCAGTTCTTC. It yields the protein CASSPGGRVSYNEQFF.